This T cell receptor (beta chain) was documented in a study of cytotoxic CD8 clonotypes in ibrutinib-treated CLL. The method was immunoSEQ multiplex PCR; TCRdb's version includes in-frame clones alone and lacks a portion of them. The sample holds some 310,000 clones, 70% to 80% seen once. The V segment lost 6 bases and the J segment 5 bases; nucleotides outside the gene matches: 10. CDR1 is MNHEY and CDR2 is SMNVEV in the germline V gene (reference sequence). The CDR3 covers 14 residues. General study points: The clonality went up when patients responded to ibrutinib and dropped back toward baseline at progression.

A word on this clone: Its antigen is currently unknown.

This receptor was identified in a human donor with chronic lymphocytic leukemia. Sequences were derived from PBMCs, sampled before ibrutinib treatment. This chain links TRBV27 with TRBJ2-7; 7 nucleotides agree with TRBD2. Written as DNA, the CDR3 is TGTGCCAGCAGACTAGCGTTCACATGGCACGAGCAGTACTTC. This encodes CASRLAFTWHEQYF.